The rows below give T cell receptor beta chains drawn from one sample of a study of T cell responses to AZD1222 COVID-19 vaccine. Here immunoSEQ multiplex PCR was the method, and the copy in TCRdb shows in-frame clones only, minus some. The sample contains 60,000 to 95,000 clones, roughly 84% of which appear only once. Sequencing used peripheral blood, obtained 28 days after the second AZD1222 dose. Source of these receptors: an adult who received the AZD1222 COVID-19 vaccine. The CDR3 runs from the conserved cysteine through the conserved F or W. The order of the fields is D gene, V gene, clone size, J gene, CDR3 protein, CDR3 DNA. D genes are given only for firm matches. Only some rows state a clone size, as once, few, many or a class for expanded clones.

D gene: NA; V gene: TRBV5-6; clone size: NA; J gene: TRBJ1-1; CDR3 protein: CASNPQLDSSMNTEAFF; CDR3 DNA: TGTGCCAGCAACCCTCAACTAGACTCCTCCATGAACACTGAAGCTTTCTTT
D gene: NA; V gene: TRBV2; clone size: NA; J gene: TRBJ1-5; CDR3 protein: CASRGQTNSNQPQHF; CDR3 DNA: TGTGCCAGCAGGGGGCAGACAAATAGCAATCAGCCCCAGCATTTT
D gene: NA; V gene: TRBV2; clone size: NA; J gene: TRBJ2-2; CDR3 protein: CASKNSANTGELFF; CDR3 DNA: TGTGCCAGCAAAAACAGCGCGAACACCGGGGAGCTGTTTTTT
D gene: NA; V gene: TRBV4-2; clone size: NA; J gene: TRBJ2-5; CDR3 protein: CASSQGGGGETQYF; CDR3 DNA: TGTGCCAGCAGCCAAGGAGGGGGGGGAGAGACCCAGTACTTC
D gene: NA; V gene: TRBV21-1; clone size: once; J gene: TRBJ1-1; CDR3 protein: CASSPFRHTNTEAFF; CDR3 DNA: TGTGCCAGCAGCCCTTTTCGACACACGAACACTGAAGCTTTCTTT
D gene: TRBD1; V gene: TRBV9; clone size: NA; J gene: TRBJ1-3; CDR3 protein: CASSAGSGTGSGNTIYF; CDR3 DNA: TGTGCCAGCAGCGCGGGTTCCGGGACAGGCTCTGGAAACACCATATATTTT
D gene: NA; V gene: TRBV6-1; clone size: NA; J gene: TRBJ1-2; CDR3 protein: CASSDASGGGYGYTF; CDR3 DNA: TGTGCCAGCAGTGACGCCTCCGGGGGGGGCTATGGCTACACCTTC
D gene: NA; V gene: TRBV3-1/TRBV3-2; clone size: NA; J gene: TRBJ1-2; CDR3 protein: CASSQGPGTYGYTF; CDR3 DNA: TGTGCCAGCAGCCAGGGGCCGGGGACCTATGGCTACACCTTC
D gene: TRBD1; V gene: TRBV4-2; clone size: NA; J gene: TRBJ1-2; CDR3 protein: CASSQSTGGDGYTF; CDR3 DNA: TGTGCCAGCAGCCAGTCGACAGGGGGGGATGGCTACACCTTC
D gene: NA; V gene: TRBV2; clone size: NA; J gene: TRBJ1-3; CDR3 protein: CASSVNSFGNTIYF; CDR3 DNA: TGTGCCAGCAGTGTTAATTCGTTTGGAAACACCATATATTTT
D gene: NA; V gene: TRBV21-1; clone size: NA; J gene: TRBJ1-6; CDR3 protein: CASSKGHRLLKFNNSPLHF; CDR3 DNA: TGTGCCAGCAGCAAAGGTCACAGGCTCCTAAAATTTAATAATTCACCCCTCCACTTT
D gene: NA; V gene: TRBV28; clone size: NA; J gene: TRBJ2-2; CDR3 protein: CASSLTPNTGELFF; CDR3 DNA: TGTGCCAGCAGTTTAACGCCGAACACCGGGGAGCTGTTTTTT
D gene: NA; V gene: TRBV14; clone size: NA; J gene: TRBJ2-1; CDR3 protein: CASSETNSYNEQFF; CDR3 DNA: TGTGCCAGCAGCGAGACAAACTCCTACAATGAGCAGTTCTTC